This entry lists 21 T cell receptor beta chains sequenced from one sample in a study of somatic mutations in cytotoxic T cells in rheumatoid arthritis (dated 2017 in TCRdb). Library creation used the immunoSEQ multiplex PCR assay. TCRdb holds this immuneACCESS table with in-frame rearrangements only. Some clones are missing; in checked studies, unresolved V genes explain under half, and the rest has no known cause. The table for this sample lists over 6,000 clones; around 77% of them were counted only once. The top ten clones comprise 25% to 30% of the sample. The specimen was CD8+ T cells sorted from blood, collected at a follow-up visit. All receptors come from a woman in her seventies with rheumatoid arthritis.

The rearrangement joins TRBV10-3 to TRBJ2-6; perhaps TRBD2 as D (5 bases). CDR3 length: 18 residues. In germline, CDR1 is ENHRY, CDR2 SYGVKD. Trimming shortened V by 6 bases and J by 4 bases, and 22 bases separated the two germline ends. The CDR3 reads CAIRRTDPGAGGANVLTF. The CDR3 DNA follows: TGTGCCATCAGAAGGACCGACCCAGGCGCGGGCGGGGCCAACGTCCTGACTTTC.

The chain employs TRBV4-1 and TRBJ2-1; 8 nucleotides line up with TRBD1. The V and J ends lost 4 bases and 6 bases, in that order; junction bases with no gene match: 8. This CDR3 region has 15 residues. Germline V CDR1 and CDR2: MGHRA, YSYEKL. This chain's CDR3 is CASSPGTGRANEQFF. CDR3 bases: TGCGCCAGCAGCCCCGGGACAGGTCGGGCCAATGAGCAGTTCTTC.

This clone has a handful of counts. This rearrangement joins TRBV19 to TRBJ1-6; D is unclear. The V gene's germline CDR1 is LNHDA and CDR2 SQIVND (reference sequence). The CDR3 is made up of 18 amino acids. The V gene lost 3 bases and the J gene lost 7 bases, with 22 bases spanning the gap. The DNA of the CDR3 is TGTGCCAGTAGTATGTCGAGAGGCGGACCATGGGGAAATTCACCCCTCCACTTT. Protein product: CASSMSRGGPWGNSPLHF.

The chain uses TRBV5-8 and TRBJ1-2; no definite D call. The germline V gene encodes CDR1 SGHTS and CDR2 YDEGEE. V shed 5 bases and J shed 7 bases, with 15 bases lying between them. This CDR3 comprises 13 residues. CDR3 amino acids: CASSAPSGGGYTF. In nucleotides, the CDR3 is TGTGCCAGCAGTGCCCCGAGCGGAGGTGGCTACACCTTC. The complete variable domain, with remaining parts taken from reference TRBV5-8 and TRBJ1-2, reads EAGVTQSPTHLIKTRGQQATLRCSPISGHTSVYWYQQALGLGLQFLLWYDEGEERNRGNFPPRFSGRQFPNYSSELNVNALELEDSALYLCASSAPSGGGYTFGSGTRLTVV.

The chain links TRBV19 to TRBJ1-4, with 10 bases lining up with TRBD1. CDR3 length: 16 amino acids. V gave up 3 bases and J gave up 8 bases; unmatched junction bases: 9. The V gene's germline CDR1 is LNHDA and CDR2 SQIVND (reference sequence). CDR3 sequence: CASSIRGTGVVEKLFF. The CDR3, as DNA: TGTGCCAGTAGTATCCGCGGGACAGGGGTAGTCGAAAAACTGTTTTTT. The variable domain in full, completed from reference TRBV19 and TRBJ1-4, reads DGGITQSPKYLFRKEGQNVTLSCEQNLNHDAMYWYRQDPGQGLRLIYYSQIVNDFQKGDIAEGYSVSREKKESFPLTVTSAQKNPTAFYLCASSIRGTGVVEKLFFGSGTQLSVL.

This clone has just one count. CDR3: CASSLPSTGDMSNTEAFF. CDR3 coding DNA: TGTGCCAGCAGTCTCCCCTCGACAGGGGATATGTCGAACACTGAAGCTTTCTTT. This chain uses TRBV28 with TRBJ1-1; 8 nucleotides align to TRBD1. J was trimmed by 1 base and V by 5 bases; bases with no gene match: 15. There are 18 residues in the CDR3. Per germline, CDR1 MDHEN and CDR2 SYDVKM.

The chain has TRBV9 and TRBJ1-1; 9 nucleotides align to TRBD1. The length of the CDR3 is 17 residues. Germline-derived CDR1 and CDR2 are SGDLS and YYNGEE. V dropped 0 bases and J dropped 7; count of bases not matched to a gene: 13. Here the CDR3 DNA reads TGTGCCAGCAGCGTAGGAACAACATCAGGGGACAGGGATGAAGCTTTCTTT. Translating gives CASSVGTTSGDRDEAFF.

This chain uses TRBV7-9 with TRBJ2-7; D is undetermined. CDR1 and CDR2 (germline): SEHNR, FQNEAQ (reference sequence). This CDR3 region has 15 residues. The V gene lost 5 bases and the J gene lost 1 base, with 15 bases spanning the gap. The CDR3 sequence is CASSQGPGRSYEQYF. The DNA of the CDR3 is TGTGCCAGCAGCCAAGGGCCAGGCAGGTCCTACGAGCAGTACTTC. The full variable domain, completed using reference TRBV7-9 and TRBJ2-7, is DTGVSQNPRHKITKRGQNVTFRCDPISEHNRLYWYRQTLGQGPEFLTYFQNEAQLEKSRLLSDRFSAERPKGSFSTLEIQRTEQGDSAMYLCASSQGPGRSYEQYFGPGTRLTVT.

The chain couples TRBV19 to TRBJ1-1; D possibly corresponds to TRBD1 (5 bases). This CDR3 contains 13 residues. V lost 4 bases to trimming and J lost 1 base, with 7 bases between them. Germline-derived CDR1 and CDR2 are LNHDA and SQIVND (reference sequence). Here the CDR3 reads CASSTDRNTEAFF. The CDR3 DNA sequence: TGTGCCAGTAGTACCGACAGGAACACTGAAGCTTTCTTT.

This clone has a single count. The chain couples TRBV7-9 to TRBJ2-1; D not certain. Germline V lookup: CDR1 SEHNR, CDR2 FQNEAQ (reference sequence). V was shortened by 3 bases and J by 8 bases, with 5 bases between the two germline ends. This CDR3 has 11 residues. The CDR3 here is CASSFVDEQFF. CDR3 in DNA: TGTGCCAGCAGCTTCGTGGATGAGCAGTTCTTC.

CDR3 residues: CATSRGGSGEETQYF. CDR3 in DNA: TGTGCCACCAGCAGAGGGGGATCCGGGGAAGAGACCCAGTACTTC. This chain links TRBV15 with TRBJ2-5, with D maybe TRBD2 (5 bases). The germline CDR1 and CDR2 sequences are LNHNV and YYDKDF (reference sequence). This CDR3 has 15 residues. V was shortened by 1 base and J by 3 bases, with 12 bases between the two germline ends.

This chain links TRBV9 with TRBJ2-5, with D perhaps being TRBD1 or TRBD2 (6 bases each). The CDR3 length is 15 residues. V gave up 0 bases and J gave up 9 bases, with 18 bases separating them. Germline CDR1 and CDR2: SGDLS and YYNGEE. In DNA form, the CDR3 reads TGTGCCAGCAGCGTAGAAGGGGGGCCGCGTAATCCCCAGTACTTC. This encodes CASSVEGGPRNPQYF.

The V and J genes are TRBV29-1 and TRBJ1-2; 9 bases line up with TRBD1. Germline trimming cut 4 bases from V and 8 bases from J; bases unmatched to any gene: 8. The CDR3 totals 13 residues. CDR1 and CDR2 from the germline V gene are SQVTM and ANQGSEA. As DNA, the CDR3 is TGCAGCGTTGGTTTGGGACAGGGTATGGGCTACACCTTC. Residues: CSVGLGQGMGYTF.

The chain employs TRBV10-3 and TRBJ2-2, with D perhaps matching TRBD1 (6 bases). Germline values: CDR1 ENHRY, CDR2 SYGVKD. Deletions cut 4 bases from V and 0 bases from J, with 15 bases between. CDR3 length: 17 amino acids. The CDR3 reads CAISGPGDTSNTGELFF. Written as DNA, the CDR3 is TGTGCCATCAGTGGCCCCGGGGACACCTCGAACACCGGGGAGCTGTTTTTT.

In its sample, this clone was seen once. The chain carries TRBV14 and TRBJ2-5; D is unresolved. With 10 bases removed from V and 5 bases from J, the gap between germline ends came to 2 bases. CDR3 length: 8 residues. Germline CDR1 reads SGHDN; CDR2 reads FVKESK. DNA for the CDR3: TGTGCCACCGAGACCCAGTACTTC. Protein product: CATETQYF.

This clone has only a few counts. CDR3 amino acids: CASSTTSGSGEQYF. For the CDR3, the DNA is TGCGCCAGCAGCACGACTAGCGGGAGTGGCGAGCAGTACTTC. The rearrangement links TRBV5-1 to TRBJ2-7; 12 positions agree with TRBD2. The germline V gene encodes CDR1 SGHRS and CDR2 YFSETQ. The CDR3 runs to 14 residues. With 4 bases clipped from V and 6 bases from J, the junction kept 5 bases outside the gene matches.

The chain uses TRBV27 and TRBJ2-7, with D hard to call. Trimming pared 3 bases from V and 6 bases from J, leaving 6 bases between. Germline-derived CDR1 and CDR2 are MNHEY and SMNVEV (reference sequence). There are 11 residues in the CDR3. Here the CDR3 reads CASSFGGEQYF. Here the CDR3 DNA reads TGTGCCAGCAGTTTTGGCGGCGAGCAGTACTTC.

The chain links TRBV9 to TRBJ2-3; D gene ambiguous. The germline V gene has CDR1 SGDLS and CDR2 YYNGEE. There are 14 residues in the CDR3. V was trimmed by 1 base and J by 2 bases, leaving 8 bases between them. DNA of the CDR3: TGTGCCAGCAGCGTATCGATGAACACAGATACGCAGTATTTT. It translates to CASSVSMNTDTQYF. Looking up the rest from reference TRBV9 and TRBJ2-3 gives the full variable domain: DSGVTQTPKHLITATGQRVTLRCSPRSGDLSVYWYQQSLDQGLQFLIQYYNGEERAKGNILERFSAQQFPDLHSELNLSSLELGDSALYFCASSVSMNTDTQYFGPGTRLTVL.

J is TRBJ2-1 and V is TRBV27; 7 nucleotides agree with TRBD2. Germline values: CDR1 MNHEY, CDR2 SMNVEV (reference sequence). Trimming took 3 bases from V and 6 from J; bases not matched to a gene: 8. CDR3 size: 15 residues. CDR3 residues: CASSFGVAGLNEQFF. Written as DNA, the CDR3 is TGTGCCAGCAGTTTTGGGGTAGCGGGCCTCAATGAGCAGTTCTTC.

The genes are TRBV5-1 and TRBJ2-1; no firm D call. The germline V and J ends were trimmed by 0 bases and 2 bases, with 9 bases remaining between them. The CDR3 has 15 amino acids. Germline V gene sequence: CDR1 SGHRS, CDR2 YFSETQ. CDR3 loop: CASSLAAPAYNEQFF. In DNA form, the CDR3 reads TGCGCCAGCAGCTTGGCGGCACCCGCCTACAATGAGCAGTTCTTC.

This clone was counted once. The chain employs TRBV11-3 and TRBJ2-3; possibly TRBD1 or TRBD2 for D (6 bases each). The CDR3 is 15 amino acids. Per germline, CDR1 SGHNT and CDR2 YENEEA. V gave up 6 bases and J gave up 2 bases, with 15 bases separating them. The CDR3 nucleotides are TGTGCCAGCAGTGGGGCTCGGGGGCCCACAGATACGCAGTATTTT. It translates to CASSGARGPTDTQYF.